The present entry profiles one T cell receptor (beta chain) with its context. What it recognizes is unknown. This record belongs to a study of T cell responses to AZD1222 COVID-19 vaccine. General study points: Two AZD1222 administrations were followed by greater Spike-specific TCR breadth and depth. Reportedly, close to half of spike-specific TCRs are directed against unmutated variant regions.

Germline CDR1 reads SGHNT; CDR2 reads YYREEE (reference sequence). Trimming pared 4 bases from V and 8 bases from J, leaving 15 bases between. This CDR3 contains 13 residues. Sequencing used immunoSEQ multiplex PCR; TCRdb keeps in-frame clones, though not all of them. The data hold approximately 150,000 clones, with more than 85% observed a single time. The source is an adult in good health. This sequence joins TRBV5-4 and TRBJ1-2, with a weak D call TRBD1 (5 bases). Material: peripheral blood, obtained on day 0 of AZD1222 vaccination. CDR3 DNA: TGTGCCAGCAGCCTCCAGTGGGGGGGAGGCTACACCTTC. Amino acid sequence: CASSLQWGGGYTF.